This record looks at one TCR beta chain sequence and its context. Its cognate antigen is unknown. The germline gives CDR1 GTSNPN, CDR2 SVGIG (reference sequence). CDR3 length: 16 residues. V dropped 0 bases and J dropped 0 bases, with 12 bases sitting between them. Reverse transcription used roughly 0.5 to 1 ug RNA and random hexamers. Amplification of TCR beta CDR3 was carried out by immunoSEQ multiplex PCR, which covered 54 Vbeta and 13 Jbeta segments. MiXCR, run by TCRdb on the immunoSEQ multiplex PCR reads, gives a single entry per CDR3 protein. The table shows 200,000 to 250,000 distinct CDR3 sequences, with roughly 90% occurring only once. The entry originates in a study of CD8 T cells in Susac syndrome. Study-wide findings and caveats: As acknowledged by the study, its TCR sequencing and HLA analysis included a relatively small number of individuals.

While CD8+ and CD4+ T cells were isolated negatively, TEMRA cells were enriched by FACS. The specimen was CD8+ T cells from PBMCs. The rearrangement joins TRBV30 to TRBJ1-5; weak D call: TRBD1 (5 bases). The clonotype comes from a human donor with multiple sclerosis. The CDR3 DNA reads TGTGCCTGGAGTGTCAAGGCCGGGGGTAGCAATCAGCCCCAGCATTTT. Translation: CAWSVKAGGSNQPQHF.